The entry that follows covers one T cell receptor (beta chain) sequence. Its ends do not fully match the called genes, so a read error is possible. CDR3 length: 15 amino acids. CDR1 SGHAT and CDR2 FQDESV come from the germline V gene (reference sequence). This specimen comes from a study of blood T cell repertoires in COVID-19. Turning to the study itself: COVID-19 samples, acute and convalescent, were from the United States, Italy and Spain. PBMCs, B-cell-depleted T cells, or T cells were the source of the cDNA or gDNA that made up the material.

As processed by the authors: For nucleated cells, counts were estimated from reference gene primer amplification. Repertoires were generated with immunoSEQ multiplex PCR, while TCRdb's copy carries only in-frame clones and drops some. The V and J calls and clone size come from that table; D and trimming were worked out from the DNA. This repertoire shows about 80,000 clones, around 83% found once; its top ten account for 27%. The TCR was taken from a human donor in a cohort sampled during active COVID-19. Input material: peripheral blood. The chain joins TRBV11-1 to TRBJ1-1; D uncertain. CDR3 sequence: CASSVAHLPNTEAFF. The DNA of the CDR3 is TGTGCCAGCAGCGTAGCCCACCTACCGAACACTGAAGCTTTCTTT. The whole variable domain, remainder taken from reference TRBV11-1 and TRBJ1-1, is EAEVAQSPRYKITEKSQAVAFWCDPISGHATLYWYRQILGQGPELLVQFQDESVVDDSQLPKDRFSAERLKGVDSTLKIQPAELGDSAMYLCASSVAHLPNTEAFFGQGTRLTVV.